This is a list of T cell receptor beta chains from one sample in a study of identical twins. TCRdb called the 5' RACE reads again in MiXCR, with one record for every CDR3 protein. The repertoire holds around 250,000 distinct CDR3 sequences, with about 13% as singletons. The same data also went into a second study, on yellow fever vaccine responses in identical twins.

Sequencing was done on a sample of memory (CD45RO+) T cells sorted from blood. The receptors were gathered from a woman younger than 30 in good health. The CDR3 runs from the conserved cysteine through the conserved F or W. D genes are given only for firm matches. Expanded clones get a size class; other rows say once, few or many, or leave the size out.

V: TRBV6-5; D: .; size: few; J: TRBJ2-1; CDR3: CASSYPPGGAYNEQFF; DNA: TGTGCCAGCAGTTACCCACCGGGGGGCGCCTACAATGAGCAGTTCTTC
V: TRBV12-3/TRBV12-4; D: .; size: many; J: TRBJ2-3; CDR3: CASSSQGRGRTDTQYF; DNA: TGTGCCAGCAGTTCTCAGGGAAGGGGAAGAACAGATACGCAGTATTTT
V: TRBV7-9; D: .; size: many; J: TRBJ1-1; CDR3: CASSLRENTEAFF; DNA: TGTGCCAGCAGTCTCAGGGAGAACACTGAAGCTTTCTTT
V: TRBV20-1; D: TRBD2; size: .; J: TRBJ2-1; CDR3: CSARKGPGLAGGYEQFF; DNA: TGCAGTGCTAGAAAAGGCCCGGGACTAGCGGGAGGCTATGAGCAGTTCTTC
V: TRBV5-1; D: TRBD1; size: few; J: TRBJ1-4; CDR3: CASRTDREAKLFF; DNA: TGCGCCAGCAGAACAGACAGGGAGGCAAAACTGTTTTTT
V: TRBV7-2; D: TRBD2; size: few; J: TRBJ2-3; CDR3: CASSLLAGGSADTQYF; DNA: TGTGCCAGCAGCCTACTAGCGGGAGGTTCTGCAGATACGCAGTATTTT
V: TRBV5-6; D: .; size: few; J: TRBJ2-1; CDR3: CASSSRDLSSYNEQFF; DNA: TGTGCCAGCAGCTCGAGAGACTTGAGCTCCTACAATGAGCAGTTCTTC
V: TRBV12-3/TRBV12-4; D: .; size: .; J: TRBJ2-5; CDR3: CASIGQETQYF; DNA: TGTGCCAGCATAGGGCAAGAGACCCAGTACTTC
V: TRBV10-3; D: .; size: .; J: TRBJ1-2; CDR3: CAISESGERSHGYTF; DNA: TGTGCCATCAGTGAGTCCGGGGAAAGGTCGCATGGCTACACCTTC
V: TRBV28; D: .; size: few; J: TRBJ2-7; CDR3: CASSFDGGKYYEQYF; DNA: TGTGCCAGCAGTTTTGATGGGGGGAAATACTACGAGCAGTACTTC
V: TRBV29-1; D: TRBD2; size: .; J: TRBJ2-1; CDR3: CSVPRLAGAEQFF; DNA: TGCAGCGTTCCCCGACTAGCGGGAGCTGAGCAGTTCTTC
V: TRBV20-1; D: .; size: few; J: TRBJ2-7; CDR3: CSAKADASAYEQYF; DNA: TGCAGTGCCAAGGCAGATGCGTCGGCCTACGAGCAGTACTTC
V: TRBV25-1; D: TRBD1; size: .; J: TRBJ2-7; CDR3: CASLGTGVYEQYF; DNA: TGTGCCAGCCTCGGGACAGGGGTATACGAGCAGTACTTC
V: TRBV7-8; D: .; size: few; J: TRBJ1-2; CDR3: CASSHPGTSSLSGYTF; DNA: TGTGCCAGCAGCCACCCAGGGACAAGCTCCTTGAGTGGCTACACCTTC
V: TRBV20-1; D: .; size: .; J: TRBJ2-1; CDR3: CSARSSDYYNEQFF; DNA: TGCAGTGCTAGATCCTCGGACTATTACAATGAGCAGTTCTTC
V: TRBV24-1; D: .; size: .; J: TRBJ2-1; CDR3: CATARRTSSYNEQFF; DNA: TGTGCCACCGCTAGGCGGACGAGCTCCTACAATGAGCAGTTCTTC
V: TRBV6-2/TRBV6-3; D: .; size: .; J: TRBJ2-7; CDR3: CASSYTAGQYEQYF; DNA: TGTGCCAGCAGTTACACGGCGGGCCAATACGAGCAGTACTTC
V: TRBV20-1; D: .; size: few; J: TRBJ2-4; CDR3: CSARGGALAKNIQYF; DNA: TGCAGTGCTAGAGGGGGGGCTCTAGCCAAAAACATTCAGTACTTC
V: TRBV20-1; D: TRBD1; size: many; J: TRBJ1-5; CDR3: CSAPSGQGAGNQPQHF; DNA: TGCAGTGCGCCCTCCGGGCAGGGGGCTGGTAATCAGCCCCAGCATTTT
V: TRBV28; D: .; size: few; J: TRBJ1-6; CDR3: CASSFRGPYNSPLHF; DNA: TGTGCCAGCAGTTTCAGGGGCCCCTATAATTCACCCCTCCACTTT
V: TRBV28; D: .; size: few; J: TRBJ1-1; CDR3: CASSLTRTEAFF; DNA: TGTGCCAGCAGTTTGACTAGGACTGAAGCTTTCTTT
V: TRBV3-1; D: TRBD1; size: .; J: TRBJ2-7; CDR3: CASSQVLRQGSAYEQYF; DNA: TGTGCCAGCAGCCAAGTACTCCGACAGGGGAGTGCGTACGAGCAGTACTTC
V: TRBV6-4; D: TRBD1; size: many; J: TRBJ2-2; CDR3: CASSDSTGDTGELFF; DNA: TGTGCCAGCAGTGACTCGACAGGGGACACCGGGGAGCTGTTTTTT
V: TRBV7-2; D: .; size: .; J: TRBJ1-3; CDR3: CASSLVHSGNTIYF; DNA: TGTGCCAGCAGCTTAGTGCACTCTGGAAACACCATATATTTT
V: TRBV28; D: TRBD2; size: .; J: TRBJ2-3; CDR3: CASKTPSGGRQDTQYF; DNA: TGTGCCAGCAAGACCCCCAGCGGGGGAAGGCAAGATACGCAGTATTTT
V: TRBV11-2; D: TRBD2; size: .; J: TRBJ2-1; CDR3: CASSLDPGLAGGYNEQFF; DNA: TGTGCCAGCAGCTTAGACCCGGGACTAGCGGGAGGGTACAATGAGCAGTTCTTC
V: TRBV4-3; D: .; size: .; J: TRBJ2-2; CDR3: CASSQASGATGELFF; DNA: TGCGCCAGCAGCCAAGCGTCGGGGGCGACCGGGGAGCTGTTTTTT
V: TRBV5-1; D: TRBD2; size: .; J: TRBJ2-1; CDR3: CASSYGGVNNEQFF; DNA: TGCGCCAGCAGCTACGGGGGGGTGAACAATGAGCAGTTCTTC
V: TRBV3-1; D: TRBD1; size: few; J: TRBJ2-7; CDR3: CASSQRDRRYF; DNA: TGTGCCAGCAGCCAGAGGGACAGGAGGTACTTC
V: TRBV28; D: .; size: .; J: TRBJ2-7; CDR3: CASTAGSYEQYF; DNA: TGTGCCAGCACGGCAGGGTCCTACGAGCAGTACTTC
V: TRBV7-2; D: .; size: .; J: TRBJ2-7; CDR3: CASRLALTYEQYF; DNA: TGTGCCAGCAGACTAGCTTTGACCTACGAGCAGTACTTC
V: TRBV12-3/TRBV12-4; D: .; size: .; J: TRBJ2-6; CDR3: CASSLRGPGANVLTF; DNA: TGTGCCAGCAGTTTACGGGGGCCTGGGGCCAACGTCCTGACTTTC
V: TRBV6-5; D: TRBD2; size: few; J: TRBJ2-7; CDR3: CASSYSLAGGPHEQYF; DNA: TGTGCCAGCAGTTACTCGCTAGCGGGAGGGCCCCACGAGCAGTACTTC
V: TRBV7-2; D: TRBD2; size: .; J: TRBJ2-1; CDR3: CASSSTWGGRRNNEQFF; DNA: TGTGCCAGCAGCTCCACCTGGGGCGGGAGGAGGAACAATGAGCAGTTCTTC
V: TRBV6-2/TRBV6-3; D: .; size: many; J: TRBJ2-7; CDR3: CASSYLTDSSYEQYF; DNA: TGTGCCAGCAGTTACCTAACGGACAGTTCCTACGAGCAGTACTTC
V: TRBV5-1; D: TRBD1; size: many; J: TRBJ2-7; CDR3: CASSFTGDEQYF; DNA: TGCGCCAGCAGCTTTACAGGGGACGAGCAGTACTTC
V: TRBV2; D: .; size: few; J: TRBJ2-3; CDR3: CASNPAPGVSTDTQYF; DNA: TGTGCCAGCAACCCCGCCCCGGGAGTTAGCACAGATACGCAGTATTTT
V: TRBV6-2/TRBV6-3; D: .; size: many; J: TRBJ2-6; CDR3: CASSYVGSGANVLTF; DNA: TGTGCCAGCAGTTACGTGGGCTCTGGGGCCAACGTCCTGACTTTC
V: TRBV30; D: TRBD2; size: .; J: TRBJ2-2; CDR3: CAWRVLAGGTGELFF; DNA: TGTGCCTGGAGGGTCCTAGCGGGAGGCACCGGGGAGCTGTTTTTT
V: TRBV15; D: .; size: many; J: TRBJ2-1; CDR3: CATSGTTGQYNEQFF; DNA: TGTGCCACCAGCGGAACTACGGGTCAATACAATGAGCAGTTCTTC
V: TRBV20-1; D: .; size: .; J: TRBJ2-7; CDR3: CSARDPRAAYEQYF; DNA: TGCAGTGCTAGAGATCCCAGGGCCGCCTACGAGCAGTACTTC
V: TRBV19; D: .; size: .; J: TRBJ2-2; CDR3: CASSIGGGMELFF; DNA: TGTGCCAGTAGTATCGGTGGAGGGATGGAGCTGTTTTTT
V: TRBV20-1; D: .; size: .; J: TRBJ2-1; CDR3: CSARDWPEQFF; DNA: TGCAGTGCTAGAGATTGGCCTGAGCAGTTCTTC
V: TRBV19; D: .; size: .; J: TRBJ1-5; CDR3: CASSATAFMDRSNQPQHF; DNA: TGTGCCAGTAGTGCTACAGCCTTTATGGATAGGAGCAATCAGCCCCAGCATTTT
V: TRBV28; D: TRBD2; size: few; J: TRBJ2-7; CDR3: CASSLAIRRLAGDHEQYF; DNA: TGTGCCAGCAGTTTGGCGATACGGAGACTAGCGGGAGACCACGAGCAGTACTTC
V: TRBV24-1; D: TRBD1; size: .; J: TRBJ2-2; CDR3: CATSDPGQGDTGELFF; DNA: TGTGCCACCAGTGATCCCGGACAGGGGGACACCGGGGAGCTGTTTTTT
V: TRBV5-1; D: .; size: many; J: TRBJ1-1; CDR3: CASSLAWNTEAFF; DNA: TGCGCCAGCAGCTTGGCGTGGAACACTGAAGCTTTCTTT
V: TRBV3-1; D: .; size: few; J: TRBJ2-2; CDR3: CASSHQGTHTGELFF; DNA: TGTGCCAGCAGCCATCAGGGGACCCACACCGGGGAGCTGTTTTTT
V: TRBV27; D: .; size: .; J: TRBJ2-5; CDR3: CASSPGPGRTQYF; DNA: TGTGCCAGCAGTCCCGGTCCAGGGAGGACCCAGTACTTC
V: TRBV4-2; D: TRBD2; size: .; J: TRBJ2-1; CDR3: CASSQPGLGVGEQFF; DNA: TGTGCCAGCAGCCAACCGGGACTAGGTGTCGGTGAGCAGTTCTTC
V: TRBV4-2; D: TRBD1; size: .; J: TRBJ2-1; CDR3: CASSQEQDRSYNEQFF; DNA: TGTGCCAGCAGCCAAGAACAGGACAGGAGTTACAATGAGCAGTTCTTC
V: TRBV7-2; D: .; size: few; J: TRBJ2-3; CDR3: CASSLVGPSTDTQYF; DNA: TGTGCCAGCAGCTTAGTCGGGCCCAGCACAGATACGCAGTATTTT
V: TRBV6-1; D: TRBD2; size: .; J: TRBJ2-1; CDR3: CASRPRTSGSSEQFF; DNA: TGTGCCAGCAGACCGAGGACTAGCGGGAGTAGTGAGCAGTTCTTC
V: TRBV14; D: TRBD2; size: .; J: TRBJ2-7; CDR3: CASSQSGGSHPYEQYF; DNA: TGTGCCAGCAGCCAAAGCGGGGGGTCCCATCCCTACGAGCAGTACTTC
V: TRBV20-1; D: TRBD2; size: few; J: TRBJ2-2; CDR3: CSARGGGPDTGELFF; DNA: TGCAGTGCTAGGGGCGGGGGGCCGGACACCGGGGAGCTGTTTTTT
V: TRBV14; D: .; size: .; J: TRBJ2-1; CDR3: CASSQEVRGGEQFF; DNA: TGTGCCAGCAGCCAAGAAGTCAGGGGCGGTGAGCAGTTCTTC
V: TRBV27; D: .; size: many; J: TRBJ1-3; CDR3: CASSFSSGNTIYF; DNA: TGTGCCAGCAGTTTCAGCTCTGGAAACACCATATATTTT
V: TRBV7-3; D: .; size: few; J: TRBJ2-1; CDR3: CASSLMPSSYNEQFF; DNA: TGTGCCAGCAGCTTAATGCCTAGCTCCTACAATGAGCAGTTCTTC
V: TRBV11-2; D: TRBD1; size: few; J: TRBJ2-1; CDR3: CASSDQTGGSYNEQFF; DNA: TGTGCCAGCAGCGATCAGACAGGGGGATCCTACAATGAGCAGTTCTTC
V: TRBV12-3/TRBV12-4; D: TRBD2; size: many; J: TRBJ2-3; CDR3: CASSIAGASTDTQYF; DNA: TGTGCCAGCAGCATAGCGGGGGCGAGCACAGATACGCAGTATTTT